A selection of T cell receptor beta chains follows, all from one sample in a study of blood T cell repertoires in COVID-19. Produced via immunoSEQ multiplex PCR; TCRdb's table is partial and in-frame only. Among some 120,000 clones listed, about 90% were seen once. Material for sequencing was peripheral blood. These receptors all stem from a woman between 50 and 59 years old with active or convalescent COVID-19. Both conserved end residues are part of each CDR3. Each record gives: V gene, clone size, D gene, J gene, CDR3 DNA, CDR3 protein. The D gene is left open where the match is weak. Clone size is shown for a subset of rows, as once, few, many or a class of expanded clone.

>TRBV2|NA|NA|TRBJ2-2
TGTGCCAGCAGTGAAGTAGGGGTTAGCGGCACCGGGGAGCTGTTTTTT
CASSEVGVSGTGELFF
>TRBV19|NA|TRBD1|TRBJ2-1
TGTGCCAGTAACCCGACAGGGCTGCGGGAGCAGTTCTTC
CASNPTGLREQFF
>TRBV10-2|NA|TRBD1|TRBJ1-5
TGCGCCAGCAGTACGGGACAGGGGCAGCCCCAGCATTTT
CASSTGQGQPQHF
>TRBV4-2|NA|TRBD2|TRBJ2-3
TGTGCCAGCAGTCCTTATACCGGGACTAGCACTTTTGATACGCAGTATTTT
CASSPYTGTSTFDTQYF
>TRBV5-4|NA|NA|TRBJ1-2
TGTGCCAGCAGCTTGTTTGGGGCCAGCTATGGCTACACCTTC
CASSLFGASYGYTF
>TRBV19|few|NA|TRBJ2-3
TGTGCCAGTAGTAAGAGACTCACAGATACGCAGTATTTT
CASSKRLTDTQYF
>TRBV7-2|NA|TRBD2|TRBJ2-7
TGTGCCAGCAGCCTCAGAGCTGGACTAGCGGGAGTCATCGAGCAGTACTTC
CASSLRAGLAGVIEQYF
>TRBV7-9|NA|TRBD1|TRBJ2-3
TGTGCCAGCAGCTTGGACAGGTATAGCACAGATACGCAGTATTTT
CASSLDRYSTDTQYF
>TRBV5-6|NA|TRBD2|TRBJ2-1
TGTGCCAGCAGCCCGGGACTAGCGGGCAATGAGCAGTTCTTC
CASSPGLAGNEQFF
>TRBV7-9|once|NA|TRBJ2-7
TGTGCCAGCAGCCCCTCAACTACCTACGAGCAGTACTTC
CASSPSTTYEQYF
>TRBV5-4|NA|NA|TRBJ2-5
TGTGCCAGCAGCTTGGGGGGAGGGGGTGAGGAGACCCAGTACTTC
CASSLGGGGEETQYF
>TRBV18|once|NA|TRBJ1-1
TGTGCCAGCTCACCTAATAAGGGAGCTGAAGCTTTCTTT
CASSPNKGAEAFF
>TRBV9|NA|NA|TRBJ2-1
TGTGCCAGCAGCGTAGGATCCCCACGGGTGGGCTCCTACAATGAGCAGTTCTTC
CASSVGSPRVGSYNEQFF
>TRBV18|NA|NA|TRBJ2-7
TGTGCCAGCTCACCACCCCCTAGTTCCGAGCAGTACTTC
CASSPPPSSEQYF
>TRBV29-1|NA|NA|TRBJ1-1
TGCAGCGTTGAAGGCAGGGCGAACACTGAAGCTTTCTTT
CSVEGRANTEAFF
>TRBV19|NA|NA|TRBJ2-3
TGTGCCAGTAAAAAAAAAGACTACCACTTCACAGATACGCAGTATTTT
CASKKKDYHFTDTQYF
>TRBV6-2/TRBV6-3|NA|TRBD1|TRBJ1-5
TGTGCCAGCAGTTACTACCGGGACAGGGTATCGGTCAATCAGCCCCAGCATTTT
CASSYYRDRVSVNQPQHF
>TRBV3-1/TRBV3-2|NA|NA|TRBJ2-7
TGTGCCAGCAGCCAAGTCAACGAGCAGTACTTC
CASSQVNEQYF
>TRBV7-8|NA|NA|TRBJ2-1
TGTGCCAGCAGCTTACCAGTGCCGGGTACCAATGAGCAGTTCTTC
CASSLPVPGTNEQFF
>TRBV4-2|NA|TRBD2|TRBJ2-3
TGTGCCAGCAGCCAAGATCCCCTACTAGCGGGAGGGCGCACAGATACGCAGTATTTT
CASSQDPLLAGGRTDTQYF
>TRBV28|once|NA|TRBJ2-7
TGTGCCAGCAGACAGCTAACCTACGAGCAGTACTTC
CASRQLTYEQYF
>TRBV29-1|NA|TRBD1|TRBJ2-2
TGCAGCGTAGGGACAGTCCTCACCGGGGAGCTGTTTTTT
CSVGTVLTGELFF
>TRBV7-8|NA|NA|TRBJ2-7
TGTGCCAGCAGCTTAGGCGGGGACGGTTCCTACGAGCAGTACTTC
CASSLGGDGSYEQYF
>TRBV6-5|NA|TRBD2|TRBJ2-1
TGTGCCAGCAGCCGACTAGCGGGAGGGCCCTATGAGCAGTTCTTC
CASSRLAGGPYEQFF
>TRBV30|once|NA|TRBJ1-5
TGTGCCTGGAGCAACAGGGGCAATCAGCCCCAGCATTTT
CAWSNRGNQPQHF
>TRBV27|NA|NA|TRBJ2-7
TGTGCCAGCAGTTTATTGGGGGGGGGCCGAGAGCAGTACTTC
CASSLLGGGREQYF
>TRBV13|once|NA|TRBJ2-5
TGTGCCAGCAGCTCTTACAGGGAAGAGACCCAGTACTTC
CASSSYREETQYF
>TRBV19|once|TRBD2|TRBJ2-3
TGTGCCAGTAAAACTAGCGGGAGCACAGATACGCAGTATTTT
CASKTSGSTDTQYF